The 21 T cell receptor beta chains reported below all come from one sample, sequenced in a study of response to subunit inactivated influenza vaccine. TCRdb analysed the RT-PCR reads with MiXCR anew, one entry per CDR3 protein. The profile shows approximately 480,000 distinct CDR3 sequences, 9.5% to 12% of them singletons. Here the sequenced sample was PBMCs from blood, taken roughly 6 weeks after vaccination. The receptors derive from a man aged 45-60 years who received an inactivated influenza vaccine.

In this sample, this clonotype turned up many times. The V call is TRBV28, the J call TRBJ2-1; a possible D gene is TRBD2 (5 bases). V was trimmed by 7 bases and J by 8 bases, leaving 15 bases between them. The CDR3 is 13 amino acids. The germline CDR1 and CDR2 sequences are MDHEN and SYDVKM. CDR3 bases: TGTGCCAGCACTCTCGTTGGAGGCTATGAGCAGTTCTTC. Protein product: CASTLVGGYEQFF. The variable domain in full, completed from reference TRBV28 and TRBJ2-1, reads DVKVTQSSRYLVKRTGEKVFLECVQDMDHENMFWYRQDPGLGLRLIYFSYDVKMKEKGDIPEGYSVSREKKERFSLILESASTNQTSMYLCASTLVGGYEQFFGPGTRLTVL.

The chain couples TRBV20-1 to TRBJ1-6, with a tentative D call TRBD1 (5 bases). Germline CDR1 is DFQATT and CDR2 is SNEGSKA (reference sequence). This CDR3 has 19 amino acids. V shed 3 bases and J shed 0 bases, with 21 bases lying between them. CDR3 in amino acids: CSARGYLRKGSSYNSPLHF. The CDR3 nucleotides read TGCAGTGCTAGGGGGTATCTCCGGAAGGGGAGCTCCTATAATTCACCCCTCCACTTT.

In nucleotides, the CDR3 is TGCGCCAGCAGCCAACGGGACCGGGTGGCCTCGGACACTGAAGCTTTCTTT. Translation: CASSQRDRVASDTEAFF. The chain is built from TRBV4-1 and TRBJ1-1; the D gene is possibly TRBD1 (5 bases). Trimming left V 2 bases short and J 3 bases short, with 19 bases between. This CDR3 is 17 amino acids long. The germline gives CDR1 MGHRA, CDR2 YSYEKL.

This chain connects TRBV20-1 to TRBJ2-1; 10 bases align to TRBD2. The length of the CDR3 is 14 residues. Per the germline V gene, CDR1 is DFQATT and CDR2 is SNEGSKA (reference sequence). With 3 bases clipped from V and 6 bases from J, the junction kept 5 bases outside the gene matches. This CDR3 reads CSASGGTSVNEQFF. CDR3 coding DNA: TGCAGTGCTAGTGGTGGGACTAGCGTCAATGAGCAGTTCTTC.

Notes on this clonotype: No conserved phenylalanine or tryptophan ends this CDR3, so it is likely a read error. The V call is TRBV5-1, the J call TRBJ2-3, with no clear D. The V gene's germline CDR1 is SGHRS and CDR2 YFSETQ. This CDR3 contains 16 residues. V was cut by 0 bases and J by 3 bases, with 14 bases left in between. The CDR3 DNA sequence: TGCGCCAGCAGCTTGGGGTCAGTGGGCCTAACAGATACGCAGTATTCT. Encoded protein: CASSLGSVGLTDTQYS.

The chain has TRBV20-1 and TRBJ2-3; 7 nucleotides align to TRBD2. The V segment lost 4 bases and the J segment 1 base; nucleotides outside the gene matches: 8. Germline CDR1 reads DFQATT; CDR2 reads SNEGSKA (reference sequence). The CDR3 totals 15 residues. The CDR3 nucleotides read TGCAGTGCTACCGGGGGGACCTCGCGCACAGATACGCAGTATTTT. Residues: CSATGGTSRTDTQYF.

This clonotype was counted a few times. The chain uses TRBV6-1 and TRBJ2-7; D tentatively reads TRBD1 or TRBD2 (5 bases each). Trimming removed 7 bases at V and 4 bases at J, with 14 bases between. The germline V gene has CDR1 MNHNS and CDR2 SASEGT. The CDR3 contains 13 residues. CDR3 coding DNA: TGTGCCAGCACAAGACAGAGGGGTTACGAGCAGTACTTC. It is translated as CASTRQRGYEQYF.

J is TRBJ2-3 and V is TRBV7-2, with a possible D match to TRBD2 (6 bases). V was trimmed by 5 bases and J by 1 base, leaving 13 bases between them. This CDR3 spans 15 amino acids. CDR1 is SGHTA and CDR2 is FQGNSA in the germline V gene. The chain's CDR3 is CASSPSSGGTDTQYF. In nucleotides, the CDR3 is TGTGCCAGCAGCCCCTCCTCGGGAGGCACAGATACGCAGTATTTT.

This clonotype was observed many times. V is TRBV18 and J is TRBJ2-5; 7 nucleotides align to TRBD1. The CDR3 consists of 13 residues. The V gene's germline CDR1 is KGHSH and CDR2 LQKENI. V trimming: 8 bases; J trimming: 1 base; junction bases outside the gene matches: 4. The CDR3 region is CASSRDSQETQYF. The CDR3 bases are TGTGCCAGCAGCCGGGACAGCCAAGAGACCCAGTACTTC.

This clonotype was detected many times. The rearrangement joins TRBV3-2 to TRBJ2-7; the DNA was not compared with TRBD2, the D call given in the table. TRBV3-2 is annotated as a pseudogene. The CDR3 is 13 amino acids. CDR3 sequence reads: CASSRLASYEQYF. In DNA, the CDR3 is TGTGCCAGCTCGAGACTAGCTAGCTACGAGCAGTACTTC.

The CDR3 region is CASSGISGRRVNEQFF. CDR3 coding DNA: TGTGCCAGCAGCGGGATTAGCGGGAGAAGAGTCAATGAGCAGTTCTTC. This chain links TRBV9 with TRBJ2-1; 9 bases map to TRBD2. The CDR3 has 16 amino acids. Unmatched junction bases numbered 10, after V lost 3 bases and J lost 6 bases. Germline CDR1 reads SGDLS; CDR2 reads YYNGEE.

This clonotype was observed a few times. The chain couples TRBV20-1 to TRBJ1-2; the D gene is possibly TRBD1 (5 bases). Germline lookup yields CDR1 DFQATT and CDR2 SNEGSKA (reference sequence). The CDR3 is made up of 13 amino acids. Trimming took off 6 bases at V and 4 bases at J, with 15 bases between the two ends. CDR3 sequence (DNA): TGCAGTGCCTCAGATACAGGCCTCTATGGCTACACCTTC. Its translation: CSASDTGLYGYTF.

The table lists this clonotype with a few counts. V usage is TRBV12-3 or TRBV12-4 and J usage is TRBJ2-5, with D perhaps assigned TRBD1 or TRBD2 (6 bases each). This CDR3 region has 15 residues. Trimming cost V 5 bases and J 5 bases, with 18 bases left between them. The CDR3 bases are TGTGCCAGCAGTCCAACCCGAGGGGGGCATGAGACCCAGTACTTC. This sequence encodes CASSPTRGGHETQYF.

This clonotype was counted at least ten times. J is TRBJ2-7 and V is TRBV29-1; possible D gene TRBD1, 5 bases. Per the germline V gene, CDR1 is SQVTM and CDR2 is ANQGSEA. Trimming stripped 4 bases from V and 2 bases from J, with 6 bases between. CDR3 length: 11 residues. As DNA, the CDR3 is TGCAGCGTTGCGGACACCTACGAGCAGTACTTC. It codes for CSVADTYEQYF.

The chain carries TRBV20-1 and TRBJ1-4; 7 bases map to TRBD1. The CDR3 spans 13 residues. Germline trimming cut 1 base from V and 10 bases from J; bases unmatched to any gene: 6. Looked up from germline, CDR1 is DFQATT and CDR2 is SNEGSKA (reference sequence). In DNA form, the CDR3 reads TGCAGTGCTAGAGCTTATACAGGGGCAAAACTGTTTTTT. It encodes CSARAYTGAKLFF.

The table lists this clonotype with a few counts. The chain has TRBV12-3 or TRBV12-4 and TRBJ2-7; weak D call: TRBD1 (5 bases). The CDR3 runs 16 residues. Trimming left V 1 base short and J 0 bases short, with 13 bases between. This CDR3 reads CASSLGTGMSSYEQYF. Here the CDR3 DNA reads TGTGCCAGCAGTTTAGGTACAGGCATGAGCTCCTACGAGCAGTACTTC.

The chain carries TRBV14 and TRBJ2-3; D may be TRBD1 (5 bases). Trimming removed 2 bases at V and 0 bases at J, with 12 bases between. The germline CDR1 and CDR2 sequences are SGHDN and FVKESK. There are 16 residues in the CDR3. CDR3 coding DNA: TGTGCCAGCAGCCAATTGACACAGGCTAGCACAGATACGCAGTATTTT. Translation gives CASSQLTQASTDTQYF.

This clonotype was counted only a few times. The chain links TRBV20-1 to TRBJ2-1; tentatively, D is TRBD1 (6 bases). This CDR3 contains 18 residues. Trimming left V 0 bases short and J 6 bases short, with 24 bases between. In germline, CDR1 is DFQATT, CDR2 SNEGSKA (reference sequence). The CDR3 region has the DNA TGCAGTGCTAGAGATCGTCCAGGGGACATGATGCGGTTCAATGAGCAGTTCTTC. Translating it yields CSARDRPGDMMRFNEQFF.

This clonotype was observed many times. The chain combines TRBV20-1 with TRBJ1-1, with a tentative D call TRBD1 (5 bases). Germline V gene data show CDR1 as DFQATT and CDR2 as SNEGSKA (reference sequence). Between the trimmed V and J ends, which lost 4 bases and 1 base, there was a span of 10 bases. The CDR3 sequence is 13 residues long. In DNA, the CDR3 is TGCAGTGCTACAGAGACAGCGAACACTGAAGCTTTCTTT. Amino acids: CSATETANTEAFF.

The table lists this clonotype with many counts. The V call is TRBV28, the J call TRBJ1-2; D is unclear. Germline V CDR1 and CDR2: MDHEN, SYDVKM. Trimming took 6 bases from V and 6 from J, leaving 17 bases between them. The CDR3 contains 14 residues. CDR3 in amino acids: CASRPTGLTHGYTF. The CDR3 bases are TGTGCCAGCAGACCCACTGGACTAACCCATGGCTACACCTTC.

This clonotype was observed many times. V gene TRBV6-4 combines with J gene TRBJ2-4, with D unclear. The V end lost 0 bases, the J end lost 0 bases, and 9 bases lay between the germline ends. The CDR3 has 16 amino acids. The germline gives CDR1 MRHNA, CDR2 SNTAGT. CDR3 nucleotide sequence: TGTGCCAGCAGTGACTCGGGGTCTCTAGCCAAAAACATTCAGTACTTC. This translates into CASSDSGSLAKNIQYF.